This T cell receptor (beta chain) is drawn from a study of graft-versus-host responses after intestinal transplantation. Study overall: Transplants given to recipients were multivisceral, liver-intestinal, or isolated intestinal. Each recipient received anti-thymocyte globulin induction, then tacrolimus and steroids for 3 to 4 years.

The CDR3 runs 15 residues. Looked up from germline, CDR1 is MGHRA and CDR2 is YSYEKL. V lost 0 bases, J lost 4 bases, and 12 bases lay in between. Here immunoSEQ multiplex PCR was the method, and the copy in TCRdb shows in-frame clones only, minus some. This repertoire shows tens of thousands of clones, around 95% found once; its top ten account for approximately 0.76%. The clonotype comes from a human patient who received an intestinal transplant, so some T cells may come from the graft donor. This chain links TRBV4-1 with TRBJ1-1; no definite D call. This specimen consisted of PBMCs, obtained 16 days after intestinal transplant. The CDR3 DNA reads TGCGCCAGCAGCCAAGATCCTTCGGGTTTCACTGAAGCTTTCTTT. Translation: CASSQDPSGFTEAFF.